The TCR beta chain described here comes from a study of T cells in Graves' hyperthyroidism and ophthalmopathy. General study findings and limits: Most expanded thyroid clonotypes above 0.001 also appeared in blood.

TCR beta CDR3 region amplification was performed from RNA transcripts. During a first-round RT-PCR of the TCR CDR3, the HTBI primer set was used. TCRdb independently ran MiXCR on the multiplex PCR reads; one entry per CDR3 protein. The top ten hold roughly 8.3% of the sample, which has hundreds of thousands of distinct CDR3 sequences, 13% seen once. Trimming took 5 bases from V and 4 from J, leaving 14 bases between them. The germline V gene encodes CDR1 LNHDA and CDR2 SQIVND (reference sequence). This CDR3 contains 14 residues. This clonotype was recorded many times. Its cognate antigen is unknown. This TCR was recovered from a woman between 18 and 30 years old with Graves' hyperthyroidism. The sequenced material came from blood. The V call is TRBV19, the J call TRBJ1-1; D gene unclear. The CDR3 sequence: CASSPSPSFTEAFF. The CDR3 DNA reads as TGTGCCAGTAGTCCATCCCCCTCCTTCACTGAAGCTTTCTTT.